These 25 T cell receptor beta chains came from one sample sequenced in a study of Graves' ophthalmopathy and Graves' hyperthyroidism (dated by TCRdb to 2017 to 2018). The run used an Illumina HiSeq 2000. For repertoire sequencing, the TCR beta CDR3 regions were amplified from RNA transcripts. HTBI primers and the Qiagen OneStep RT-PCR kit were used in a first-round RT-PCR, which was followed by a second-round multiplex PCR, size selection and purification. The public reads were run again by TCRdb, first through fastp at Q25 and then through MiXCR, and only productive beta chains were kept. CDR3 protein duplicates are merged, each entry listing the most common genes and DNA. This sample is represented by 300,000 to 350,000 distinct CDR3 sequences; 17% of them were singletons. Of the sample, over 9% falls within the top ten clones. Sequenced: peripheral blood. The receptor source for this set is an adult man with Graves' ophthalmopathy.

Ten or more counts support this clonotype. The chain combines TRBV7-8 with TRBJ1-5; the D gene is possibly TRBD1 (5 bases). This CDR3 has 17 residues. From germline, CDR1 is SGHVS and CDR2 FQNEAQ. V was trimmed by 1 base and J by 2 bases, leaving 15 bases between them. In DNA, the CDR3 is TGTGCCAGCAGCTTAGAGCTGGCATTGGGACGCAATCAGCCCCAGCATTTT. Amino acids: CASSLELALGRNQPQHF. Looking up the rest from reference TRBV7-8 and TRBJ1-5 gives the full variable domain: GAGVSQSPRYKVAKRGQDVALRCDPISGHVSLFWYQQALGQGPEFLTYFQNEAQLDKSGLPSDRFFAERPEGSVSTLKIQRTQQEDSAVYLCASSLELALGRNQPQHFGDGTRLSIL.

This clonotype was found many times. A much bigger clone sits one base away, suggesting this may be a read error. The genes are TRBV6-2 or TRBV6-3 and TRBJ2-5, with TRBD2 identical over 9 bases. The CDR3 contains 16 residues. Losses at the gene ends were 6 bases for V and 5 bases for J; bases not matched to a gene: 13. Germline CDR1 reads MNHEY; CDR2 reads SVGEGT. CDR3 region: CASRNSGGYGRETQYF. The CDR3 DNA reads as TGTGCCAGCAGGAATAGCGGGGGTTACGGCCGGGAGACCCAGTACTTC.

In this sample, this clonotype turned up many times. The V gene is TRBV6-2 or TRBV6-3, the J gene TRBJ2-4; TRBD1 matches 7 bases. This CDR3 contains 18 residues. Germline V CDR1 and CDR2: MNHEY, SVGEGT. V was pared by 7 bases and J by 1 base, with 16 bases of the junction left unmatched. CDR3 sequence reads: CASKPHGQASFAKNIQYF. The CDR3 bases are TGTGCCAGCAAACCACACGGACAGGCGAGTTTCGCCAAAAACATTCAGTACTTC.

This clonotype was recorded at least ten times. The chain couples TRBV29-1 to TRBJ2-7; 7 bases agree with TRBD1. CDR3 length: 13 amino acids. Germline loops: CDR1 SQVTM, CDR2 ANQGSEA. V was clipped by 8 bases and J by 0 bases; unmatched bases: 7. Written as DNA, the CDR3 is TGCAGCATACCGGGACAGAACTCCTACGAGCAGTACTTC. This encodes CSIPGQNSYEQYF.

In its sample, this clonotype was seen many times. The chain carries TRBV7-2 and TRBJ1-3, with a weak D call TRBD1 (5 bases). Germline V CDR1 and CDR2: SGHTA, FQGNSA. Trimming took off 8 bases at V and 0 bases at J, with 11 bases between the two ends. This CDR3 has 14 residues. This CDR3 is CASGGASSGNTIYF. CDR3 nucleotides: TGTGCCAGCGGCGGGGCGAGCTCTGGAAACACCATATATTTT.

This clonotype was observed at least ten times. This chain links TRBV29-1 with TRBJ2-7; 9 nucleotides align to TRBD2. The J segment lost 3 bases and the V segment lost 6 bases, leaving 12 bases of the junction unmatched. Germline CDR1 reads SQVTM; CDR2 reads ANQGSEA. The CDR3 runs to 15 residues. This CDR3 reads CSVYGGSGSFYEQYF. DNA of the CDR3: TGCAGCGTCTACGGAGGTAGCGGGAGTTTCTACGAGCAGTACTTC.

There are many counts of this clonotype. The chain employs TRBV4-1 and TRBJ1-5; 8 nucleotides agree with TRBD1. The germline gives CDR1 MGHRA, CDR2 YSYEKL. V was pared by 1 base and J by 4 bases, with 6 bases of the junction left unmatched. This CDR3 is built from 16 residues. The CDR3 spells CASSQGGTGRNQPQHF. The CDR3 nucleotides are TGCGCCAGCAGCCAAGGGGGGACAGGTCGGAATCAGCCCCAGCATTTT.

This clonotype was picked up many times. The rearrangement links TRBV30 to TRBJ1-6; TRBD1 is a possible D gene (6 bases). CDR3 length: 13 amino acids. Germline lookup yields CDR1 GTSNPN and CDR2 SVGIG (reference sequence). Trimming left V 4 bases short and J 10 bases short, with 14 bases between. CDR3 bases: TGTGCCTGGACGGGGGGGGCGGGATCACCCCTCCACTTT. It codes for CAWTGGAGSPLHF.

The J gene is TRBJ2-2, the V gene TRBV4-2; D ambiguous. This CDR3 has 15 amino acids. CDR1 is LGHNA, CDR2 YNFKEQ, per germline. The V end was cut by 0 bases, the J end by 6 bases, with 11 bases between. The CDR3 region is CASSQDSKGSGELFF. In DNA, the CDR3 is TGTGCCAGCAGCCAAGACTCCAAAGGTTCCGGGGAGCTGTTTTTT.

This clonotype was seen at least ten times. The gene calls are TRBV9 and TRBJ1-2; TRBD1 might be the D (6 bases). Trimming took off 2 bases at V and 4 bases at J, with 12 bases between the two ends. The CDR3 consists of 14 residues. Germline-derived CDR1 and CDR2 are SGDLS and YYNGEE. The CDR3 sequence: CASSVSTGGYGYTF. The CDR3 region has the DNA TGTGCCAGCAGCGTCTCGACAGGAGGCTATGGCTACACCTTC.

This rearrangement joins TRBV5-1 to TRBJ2-5; 9 nucleotides align to TRBD1. The ends lost 0 bases at V and 5 bases at J; junction bases unmatched: 8. Germline V gene lookup returns CDR1 SGHRS and CDR2 YFSETQ. The CDR3 spans 16 residues. The CDR3 DNA is TGCGCCAGCAGCTTGGCGGGAACAGGGGGCGCGGAGACCCAGTACTTC. This encodes CASSLAGTGGAETQYF.

This clonotype was detected ten times or more. CDR3 region: CASSYDSPVIQYF. The DNA of the CDR3 is TGTGCCAGCAGCTACGACAGCCCGGTCATTCAGTACTTC. The J gene is TRBJ2-4, the V gene TRBV7-9, with D possibly being TRBD1 (5 bases). The V gene lost 4 bases and the J gene lost 9 bases, with 13 bases spanning the gap. CDR3 length equals 13 residues. Germline V gives CDR1 SEHNR, CDR2 FQNEAQ (reference sequence).

This clonotype was counted many times. This chain uses TRBV27 with TRBJ2-5; weak D call: TRBD2 (5 bases). Germline-derived CDR1 and CDR2 are MNHEY and SMNVEV (reference sequence). V gave up 6 bases and J gave up 5 bases, with 19 bases separating them. The CDR3 consists of 15 residues. CDR3 amino acids: CASRPRRASFETQYF. CDR3 in DNA: TGTGCCAGCAGACCTCGGCGGGCTAGCTTTGAGACCCAGTACTTC.

This clonotype appeared many times. The chain joins TRBV9 to TRBJ1-2; TRBD1 might be the D (5 bases). V shed 0 bases and J shed 3 bases, with 6 bases lying between them. This CDR3 comprises 13 residues. Per the germline V gene, CDR1 is SGDLS and CDR2 is YYNGEE. The CDR3 sequence is CASSVGGDYGYTF. DNA of the CDR3: TGTGCCAGCAGCGTAGGGGGGGACTATGGCTACACCTTC.

At least ten counts were recorded for this clonotype. The chain employs TRBV3-1 and TRBJ2-7, with D maybe TRBD1 (6 bases). Looked up from germline, CDR1 is LGHDT and CDR2 is YNNKEL (reference sequence). Trimming cost V 7 bases and J 5 bases, with 12 bases left between them. CDR3 size: 12 residues. CDR3 DNA sequence: TGTGCCAGCACCTTAACAGGGCACGAGCAGTACTTC. Translation: CASTLTGHEQYF.

This clonotype showed up just a few times. This may be a read error: a much more frequent sequence differs by one nucleotide. CDR3 sequence (DNA): TGTGCCATCGTCGGAGAAGTGAACACCGGGGAGCTGTTTTTT. Its translation is CAIVGEVNTGELFF. The gene calls are TRBV10-3 and TRBJ2-2; D gene unclear. Trimming cost V 8 bases and J 1 base, with 11 bases left between them. Germline V gene sequence: CDR1 ENHRY, CDR2 SYGVKD. The CDR3 length is 14 residues.

This clonotype was detected ten times or more. The V gene is TRBV11-2, the J gene TRBJ1-3; D is unclear. The CDR3 consists of 17 residues. The germline V gene encodes CDR1 SGHAT and CDR2 FQNNGV. Between the trimmed V and J ends, which lost 0 bases and 0 bases, there was a span of 12 bases. The CDR3 here is CASSLDSTRDSGNTIYF. The CDR3, as DNA: TGTGCCAGCAGCTTAGATAGCACGCGAGACTCTGGAAACACCATATATTTT. Drawing the rest from reference TRBV11-2 and TRBJ1-3, the complete variable domain is EAGVAQSPRYKIIEKRQSVAFWCNPISGHATLYWYQQILGQGPKLLIQFQNNGVVDDSQLPKDRFSAERLKGVDSTLKIQPAKLEDSAVYLCASSLDSTRDSGNTIYFGEGSWLTVV.

The V gene is TRBV11-2, the J gene TRBJ1-2; the D gene is possibly TRBD1 (5 bases). V lost 1 base and J lost 5, with 17 bases in between. This CDR3 is built from 16 residues. Looked up from germline, CDR1 is SGHAT and CDR2 is FQNNGV. CDR3 loop: CASSLGGRLGGYGYTF. Here the CDR3 DNA reads TGTGCCAGCAGCTTAGGGGGGAGACTCGGGGGTTATGGCTACACCTTC.

This clonotype was observed at least ten times. The junction and the germline gene differ at one end; a read error may be behind it. The CDR3 nucleotides are TGTGCCAGCAGTACTTTAAGGAGCAATCAGCCCCAGCATTTC. This translates into CASSTLRSNQPQHF. This chain joins TRBV6-5 and TRBJ1-5; D unclear. This CDR3 region has 14 residues. Germline V lookup: CDR1 MNHEY, CDR2 SVGAGI.

This clonotype has more than one count but fewer than ten. A read error may be the cause here, since a much bigger clone is one base away. The chain has TRBV19 and TRBJ1-1, with D perhaps matching TRBD1 (5 bases). Per the germline V gene, CDR1 is LNHDA and CDR2 is SQIVND (reference sequence). This CDR3 spans 15 amino acids. The CDR3 reads CVSSPMTDWNTEAFF. The CDR3 nucleotides are TGTGTCAGTAGCCCCATGACAGACTGGAACACTGAAGCTTTCTTT.

Many counts were recorded for this clonotype. The V and J genes are TRBV7-3 and TRBJ2-7; 9 nucleotides align to TRBD2. Per the germline V gene, CDR1 is SGHTA and CDR2 is FQGTGA. V lost 1 base and J lost 5; bases outside the gene matches: 9. The CDR3 consists of 16 residues. Here the CDR3 DNA reads TGTGCCAGCAGCTTAATAGCGGGAGTCGTAGTCCACGAGCAGTACTTC. Its protein is CASSLIAGVVVHEQYF.

This chain links TRBV12-3 or TRBV12-4 with TRBJ1-5, with 12 bases matching TRBD1. Trimming at V came to 3 bases and at J to 1 base, leaving 4 bases not matched to a gene. CDR3 length: 17 residues. CDR3 amino acids: CASSLTGTGGSNQPQHF. The CDR3 nucleotides are TGTGCCAGCAGTTTGACCGGGACAGGGGGCAGCAATCAGCCCCAGCATTTT.

This clonotype was found many times. The V call is TRBV5-1, the J call TRBJ1-1, with 9 bases that match TRBD1. Germline CDR1 SGHRS, CDR2 YFSETQ. With V trimmed by 4 bases and J by 6 bases, 10 bases remained unmatched. This CDR3 is built from 15 residues. The DNA of the CDR3 is TGCGCCAGCAGCCCGCCGGGACAGGGATTGGCTGAAGCTTTCTTT. As protein: CASSPPGQGLAEAFF.

This clonotype was detected once. A much larger clone lies a single base off, so this may be a read error. The V gene is TRBV6-2 or TRBV6-3, the J gene TRBJ2-3; D could derive from TRBD1 or TRBD2 (5 bases each). The germline V gene encodes CDR1 MNHEY and CDR2 SVGEGT. CDR3 size: 11 residues. The ends were cut back, 11 bases at V and 9 bases at J, with 15 bases in the middle. DNA for the CDR3: TGTGCCTCGGATGGGGCTAGCACGCAGTATTTT. Its translation is CASDGASTQYF.

A remark on this clonotype: A single base separates this from a much larger clone, so it may be a read error. The J gene is TRBJ2-5, the V gene TRBV11-2; TRBD2 might be the D (6 bases). CDR3 length: 13 amino acids. Looked up from germline, CDR1 is SGHAT and CDR2 is FQNNGV. The CDR3 loop reads CASGLGTSGQIYF. CDR3 coding DNA: TGTGCCAGCGGCTTAGGGACTTCGGGCCAAATTTACTTC.